The entry that follows covers one TCR beta chain sequence. For TCR, cDNA came from 5'RACE template switching, which added a universal primer site and UMIs. From the 5' RACE reads, TCRdb called clonotypes with MiXCR, one entry per CDR3 protein. The sample holds some 99,000 distinct CDR3 sequences, under 6.5% seen once. The data stem from a study of T cells after yellow fever vaccination. Study at large: When fractions had low cell numbers, they were prepared with SMART-Seq v4 Ultra Low Input.

Germline CDR1 reads MNHEY; CDR2 reads SVGAGI. The V gene end was trimmed by 5 bases and the J gene end by 4 bases; junction bases not matched to a gene: 6. The CDR3 totals 15 residues. The V call is TRBV6-5, the J call TRBJ2-5; 11 positions agree with TRBD2. This sequence originates from a man younger than 30 who received the YFV17D yellow fever vaccine. Source: CD8+ T cells sorted from PBMCs, taken 10 days after the yellow fever booster vaccination. CDR3 region: CASSNLAGGRETQYF. The CDR3 bases are TGTGCCAGCAGTAACCTAGCGGGGGGACGAGAGACCCAGTACTTC.